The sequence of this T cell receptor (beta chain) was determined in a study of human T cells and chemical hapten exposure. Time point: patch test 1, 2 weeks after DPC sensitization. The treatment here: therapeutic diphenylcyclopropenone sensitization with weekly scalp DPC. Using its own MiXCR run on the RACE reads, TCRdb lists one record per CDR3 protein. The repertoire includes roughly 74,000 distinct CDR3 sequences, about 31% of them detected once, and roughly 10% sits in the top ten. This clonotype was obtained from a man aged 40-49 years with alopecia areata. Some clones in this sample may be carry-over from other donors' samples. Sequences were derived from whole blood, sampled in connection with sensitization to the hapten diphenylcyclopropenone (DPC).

The CDR3 bases are TGTGCCAGCAGTAGGATCGGCGGCAATCAGCCCCAGCATTTT. This sequence encodes CASSRIGGNQPQHF. This sequence joins TRBV27 and TRBJ1-5; no definite D call. V lost 5 bases and J 2 bases, leaving 10 bases between the germline ends. There are 14 residues in the CDR3. Per the germline V gene, CDR1 is MNHEY and CDR2 is SMNVEV (reference sequence).